This TCR beta chain was identified in a study of blood T cell repertoires in COVID-19. Study information: T cells, B-cell-depleted T cells, or PBMCs supplied cDNA or gDNA.

Method: immunoSEQ multiplex PCR; TCRdb's copy keeps in-frame clones and lacks some. Found here are roughly 40,000 clones, 80% to 90% of them singletons; the top ten hold about 4.8%. In its sample, this clone was seen a few times. The clonotype comes from a man between 40 and 49 years old with active COVID-19. Sequencing was carried out using peripheral blood.

The CDR3 sequence is CASSYNQGEGYGYTF. Written as DNA, the CDR3 is TGTGCCAGCAGTTACAATCAGGGTGAAGGGTATGGCTACACCTTC. V usage is TRBV6-5 and J usage is TRBJ1-2; possibly TRBD1 for D (5 bases). The CDR3 has 15 amino acids. V lost 2 bases to trimming and J lost 5 bases, with 15 bases between them. Germline assignment: CDR1 MNHEY and CDR2 SVGAGI.